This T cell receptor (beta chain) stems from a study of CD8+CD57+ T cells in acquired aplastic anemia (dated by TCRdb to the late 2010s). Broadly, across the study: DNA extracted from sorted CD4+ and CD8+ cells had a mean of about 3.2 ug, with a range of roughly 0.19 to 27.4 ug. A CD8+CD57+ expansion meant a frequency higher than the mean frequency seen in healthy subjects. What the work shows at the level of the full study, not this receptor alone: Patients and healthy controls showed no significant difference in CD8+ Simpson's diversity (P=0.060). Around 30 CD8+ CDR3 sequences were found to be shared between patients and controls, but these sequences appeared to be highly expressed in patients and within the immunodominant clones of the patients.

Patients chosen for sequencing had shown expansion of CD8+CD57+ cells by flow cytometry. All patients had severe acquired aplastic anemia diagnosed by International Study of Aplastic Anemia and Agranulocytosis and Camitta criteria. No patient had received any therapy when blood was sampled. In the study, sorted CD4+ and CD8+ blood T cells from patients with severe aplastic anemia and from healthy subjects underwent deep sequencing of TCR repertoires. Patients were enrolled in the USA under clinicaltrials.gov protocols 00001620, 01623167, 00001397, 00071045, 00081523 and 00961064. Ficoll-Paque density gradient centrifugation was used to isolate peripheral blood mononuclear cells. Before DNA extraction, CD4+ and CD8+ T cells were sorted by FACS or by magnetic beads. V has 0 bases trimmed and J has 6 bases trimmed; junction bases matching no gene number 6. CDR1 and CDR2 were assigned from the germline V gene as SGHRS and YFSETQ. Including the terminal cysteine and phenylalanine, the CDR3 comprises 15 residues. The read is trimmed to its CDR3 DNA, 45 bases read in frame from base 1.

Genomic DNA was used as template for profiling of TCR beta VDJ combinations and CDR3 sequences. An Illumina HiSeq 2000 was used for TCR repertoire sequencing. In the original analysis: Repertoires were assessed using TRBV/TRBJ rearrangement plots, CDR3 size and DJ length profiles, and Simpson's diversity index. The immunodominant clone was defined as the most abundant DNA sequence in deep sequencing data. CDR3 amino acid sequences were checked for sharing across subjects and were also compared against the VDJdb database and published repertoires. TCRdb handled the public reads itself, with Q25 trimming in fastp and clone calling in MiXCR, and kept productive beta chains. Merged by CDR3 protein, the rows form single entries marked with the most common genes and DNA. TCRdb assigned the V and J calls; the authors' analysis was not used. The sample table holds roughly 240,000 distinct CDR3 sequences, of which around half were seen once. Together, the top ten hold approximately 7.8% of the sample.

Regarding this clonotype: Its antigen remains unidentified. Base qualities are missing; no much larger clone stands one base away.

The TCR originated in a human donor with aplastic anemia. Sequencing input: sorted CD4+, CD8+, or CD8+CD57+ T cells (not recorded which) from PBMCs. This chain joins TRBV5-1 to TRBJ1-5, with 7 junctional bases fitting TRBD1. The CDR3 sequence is CASSLEGQQTQPQHF. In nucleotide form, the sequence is TGCGCCAGCAGCTTGGAGGGACAGCAAACTCAGCCCCAGCATTTT. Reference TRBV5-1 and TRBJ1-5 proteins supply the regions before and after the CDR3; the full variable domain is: KAGVTQTPRYLIKTRGQQVTLSCSPISGHRSVSWYQQTPGQGLQFLFEYFSETQRNKGNFPGRFSGRQFSNSRSEMNVSTLELGDSALYLCASSLEGQQTQPQHFGDGTRLSIL.